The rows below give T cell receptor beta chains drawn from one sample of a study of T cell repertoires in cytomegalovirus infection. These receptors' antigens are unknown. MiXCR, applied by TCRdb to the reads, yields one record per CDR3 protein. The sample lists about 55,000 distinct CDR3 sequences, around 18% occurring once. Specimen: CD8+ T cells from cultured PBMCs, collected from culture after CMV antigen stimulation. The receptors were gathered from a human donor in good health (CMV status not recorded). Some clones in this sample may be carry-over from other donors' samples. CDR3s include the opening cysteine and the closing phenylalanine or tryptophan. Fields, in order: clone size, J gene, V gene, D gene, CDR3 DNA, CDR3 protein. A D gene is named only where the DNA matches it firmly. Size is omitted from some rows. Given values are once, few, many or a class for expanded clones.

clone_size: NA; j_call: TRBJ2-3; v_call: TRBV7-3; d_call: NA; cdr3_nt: TGTGCCAGCAGCTCCGAGGACTTGAGAGATACGCAGTATTTT; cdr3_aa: CASSSEDLRDTQYF
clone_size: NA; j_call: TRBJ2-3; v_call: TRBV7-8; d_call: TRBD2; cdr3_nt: TGTGCCAGCAGCCACATGAGCGGGGGGGCCTCCGGAGATACGCAGTATTTT; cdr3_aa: CASSHMSGGASGDTQYF
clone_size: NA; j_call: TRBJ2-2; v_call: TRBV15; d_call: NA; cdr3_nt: TGTGCCACCAGCAGAGAACGGGACTTGAACACCGGGGAGCTGTTTTTT; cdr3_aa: CATSRERDLNTGELFF
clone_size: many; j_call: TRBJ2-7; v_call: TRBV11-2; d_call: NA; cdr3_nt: TGTGCCAGCAGCTTAGTGTCCAGGGGGGACTACGAGCAGTACTTC; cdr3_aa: CASSLVSRGDYEQYF
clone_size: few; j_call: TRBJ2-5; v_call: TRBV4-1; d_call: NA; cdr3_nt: TGCGCCAGCAGCCAAGAATCGCCCGTTGCGCAAGAGACCCAGTACTTC; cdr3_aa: CASSQESPVAQETQYF
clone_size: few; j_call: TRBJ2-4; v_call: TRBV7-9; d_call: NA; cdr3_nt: TGTGCCAGCAGCACGCGACTAGATGACATTCAGTACTTC; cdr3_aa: CASSTRLDDIQYF
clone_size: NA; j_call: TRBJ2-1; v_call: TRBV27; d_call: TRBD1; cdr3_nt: TGTGCCAGCAGTTTAAAGGGACAGTCCAATGAGCAGTTCTTC; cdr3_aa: CASSLKGQSNEQFF
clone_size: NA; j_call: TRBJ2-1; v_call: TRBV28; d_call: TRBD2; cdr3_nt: TGTGCCAGCTCCACCGGGACTACCACTATCAATGAGCAGTTCTTC; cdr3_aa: CASSTGTTTINEQFF
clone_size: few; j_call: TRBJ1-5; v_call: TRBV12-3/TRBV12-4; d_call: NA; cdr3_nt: TGTGCCAGCAATCGAGCCAGTCAGCCCCAGCATTTT; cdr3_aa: CASNRASQPQHF
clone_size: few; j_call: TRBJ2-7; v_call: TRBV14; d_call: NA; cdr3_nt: TGTGCCAGCAGCTACAGTTGGGGCTACGAGCAGTACTTC; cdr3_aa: CASSYSWGYEQYF
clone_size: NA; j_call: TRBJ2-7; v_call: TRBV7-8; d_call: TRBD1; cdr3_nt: TGTGCCAGCAGCATCGACAGGGCCTACGAGCAGTACTTC; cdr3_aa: CASSIDRAYEQYF
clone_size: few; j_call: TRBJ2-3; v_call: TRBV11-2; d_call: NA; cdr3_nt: TGTGCCAGCAGCTTAGGGGCAGATACGCAGTATTTT; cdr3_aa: CASSLGADTQYF
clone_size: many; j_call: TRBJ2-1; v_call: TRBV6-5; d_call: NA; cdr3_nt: TGTGCCAGCAGTTACTCAAAACTAGCTGAGCAGTTCTTC; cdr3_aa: CASSYSKLAEQFF
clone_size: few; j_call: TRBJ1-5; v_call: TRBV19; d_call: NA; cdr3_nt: TGTGCCACCTCTCTGACGGCATCCAATCAGCCCCAGCATTTT; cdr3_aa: CATSLTASNQPQHF
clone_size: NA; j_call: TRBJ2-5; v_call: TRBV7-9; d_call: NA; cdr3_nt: TGTGCCAGCAGCTCCCGAACTAGCTCCCAAGAGACCCAGTACTTC; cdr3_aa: CASSSRTSSQETQYF
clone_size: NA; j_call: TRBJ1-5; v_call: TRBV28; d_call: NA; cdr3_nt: TGTGCCAGCAGTCCCGGACAGACGAATAGCAATCAGCCCCAGCATTTT; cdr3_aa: CASSPGQTNSNQPQHF
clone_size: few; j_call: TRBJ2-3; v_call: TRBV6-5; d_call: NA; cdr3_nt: TGTGCCAGCAGTTCCACAGAGAGACACACAGATACGCAGTATTTT; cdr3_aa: CASSSTERHTDTQYF
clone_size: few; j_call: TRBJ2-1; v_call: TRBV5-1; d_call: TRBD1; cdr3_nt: TGCGCCAGCAGCTTGGGTGAGGGGGCTTTCTACAATGAGCAGTTCTTC; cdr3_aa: CASSLGEGAFYNEQFF
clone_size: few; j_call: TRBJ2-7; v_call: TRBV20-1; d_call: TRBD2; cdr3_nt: TGCAGTGCTAGAGGAAGGACTAGCGGATCCTACGAGCAGTACTTC; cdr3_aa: CSARGRTSGSYEQYF
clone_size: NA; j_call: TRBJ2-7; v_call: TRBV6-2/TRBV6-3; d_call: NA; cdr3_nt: TGTGCCAGCAGTTCCTCCAGGGAGTTTTACGAGCAGTACTTC; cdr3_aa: CASSSSREFYEQYF
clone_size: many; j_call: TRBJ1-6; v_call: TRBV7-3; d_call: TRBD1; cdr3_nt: TGTGCCAGCAGCATCGGACAGGGAAATTCACCCCTCCACTTT; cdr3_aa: CASSIGQGNSPLHF
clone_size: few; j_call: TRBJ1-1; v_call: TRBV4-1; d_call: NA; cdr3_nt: TGCGCCAGCAGCTGGGGAGGGGGATTAGGGGGTGGGAACACTGAAGCTTTCTTT; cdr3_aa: CASSWGGGLGGGNTEAFF
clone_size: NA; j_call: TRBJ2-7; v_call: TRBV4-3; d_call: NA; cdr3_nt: TGCGCCAGCAGCCAAGGTGGGGACTCGACCTACGAGCAGTACTTC; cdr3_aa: CASSQGGDSTYEQYF
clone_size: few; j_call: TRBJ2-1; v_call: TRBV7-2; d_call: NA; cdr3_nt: TGTGCCAGCAGCTTATCAGACTACAATGAGCAGTTCTTC; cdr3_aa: CASSLSDYNEQFF
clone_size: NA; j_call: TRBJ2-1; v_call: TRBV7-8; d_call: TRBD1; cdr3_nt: TGTGCCAGCAGCTCCCCCGGACAGGGGATACACAATGAGCAGTTCTTC; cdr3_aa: CASSSPGQGIHNEQFF
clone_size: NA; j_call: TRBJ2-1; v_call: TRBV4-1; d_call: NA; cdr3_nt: TGCGCCAGCAGCCAAGTCTGGCCAGCCTCGGATGAGCAGTTCTTC; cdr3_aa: CASSQVWPASDEQFF
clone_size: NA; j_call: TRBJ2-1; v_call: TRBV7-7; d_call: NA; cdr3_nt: TGTGCCAGCAGCCCCCGACGGAGGGGGAGCTCCTACAATGAGCAGTTCTTC; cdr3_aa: CASSPRRRGSSYNEQFF
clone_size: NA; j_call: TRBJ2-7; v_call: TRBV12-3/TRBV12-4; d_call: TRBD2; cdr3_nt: TGTGCCAGCAGCCCCCCCACTAGCGCCAACGAGCAGTACTTC; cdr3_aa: CASSPPTSANEQYF
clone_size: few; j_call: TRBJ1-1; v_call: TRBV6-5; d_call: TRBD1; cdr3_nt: TGTGCCAGCAGTTACGGTGGGACAGGGCCTTTTATGAACACTGAAGCTTTCTTT; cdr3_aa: CASSYGGTGPFMNTEAFF
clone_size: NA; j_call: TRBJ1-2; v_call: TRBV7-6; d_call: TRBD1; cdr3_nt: TGTGCCAGCAGCTTAGATTCCATGGGACAGGGCTTCGATGGCTACACCTTC; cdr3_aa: CASSLDSMGQGFDGYTF
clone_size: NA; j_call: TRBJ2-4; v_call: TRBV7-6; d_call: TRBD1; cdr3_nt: TGTGCCAGCACCCGGGACAGAAACATTCAGTACTTC; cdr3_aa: CASTRDRNIQYF
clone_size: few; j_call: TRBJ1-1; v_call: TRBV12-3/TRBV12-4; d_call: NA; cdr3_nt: TGTGCCAGCAGTTTAGTTGGGGGCGACACTGAAGCTTTCTTT; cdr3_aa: CASSLVGGDTEAFF
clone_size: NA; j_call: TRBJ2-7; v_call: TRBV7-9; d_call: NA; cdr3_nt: TGTGCCAGCAGCTCTGTAGGGGCCTACGAGCAGTACTTC; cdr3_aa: CASSSVGAYEQYF
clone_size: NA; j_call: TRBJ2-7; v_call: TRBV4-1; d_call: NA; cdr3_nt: TGCGCCAGCAGCCTAGTACCGGGACTCGCCTCCTACGAGCAGTACTTC; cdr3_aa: CASSLVPGLASYEQYF
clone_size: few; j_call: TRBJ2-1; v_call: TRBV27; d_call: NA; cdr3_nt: TGTGCCAGCAGGGGGGACTGGAGCCCCTACAATGAGCAGTTCTTC; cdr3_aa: CASRGDWSPYNEQFF
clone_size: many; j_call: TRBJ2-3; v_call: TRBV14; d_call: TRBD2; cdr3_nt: TGTGCCAGCGGTCCCTATTCTAGCGGAGGCACAGATACGCAGTATTTT; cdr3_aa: CASGPYSSGGTDTQYF
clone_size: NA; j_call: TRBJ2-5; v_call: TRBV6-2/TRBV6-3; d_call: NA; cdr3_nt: TGTGCCAGCAGTTATCCCGGGCCCCAAGAGACCCAGTACTTC; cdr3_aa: CASSYPGPQETQYF
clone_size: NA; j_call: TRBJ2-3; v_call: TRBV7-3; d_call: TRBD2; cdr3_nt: TGTGCCAGCAGCCTTGGGGGAGGGATTACAGATACGCAGTATTTT; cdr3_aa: CASSLGGGITDTQYF
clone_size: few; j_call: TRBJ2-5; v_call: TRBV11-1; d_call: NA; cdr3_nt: TGTGCCAGCAGCTCTTCCGGGGCAGAAGAGACCCAGTACTTC; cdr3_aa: CASSSSGAEETQYF
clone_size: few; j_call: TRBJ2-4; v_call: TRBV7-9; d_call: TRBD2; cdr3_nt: TGTGCCAGCAGCTTACCATCTAGCGGACTAGCCAAAAACATTCAGTACTTC; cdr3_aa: CASSLPSSGLAKNIQYF
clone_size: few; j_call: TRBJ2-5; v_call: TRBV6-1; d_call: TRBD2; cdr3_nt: TGTGCCAGCAGTGAACTTGGGACTATTGGCGGGTGGACCCAGTACTTC; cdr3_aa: CASSELGTIGGWTQYF
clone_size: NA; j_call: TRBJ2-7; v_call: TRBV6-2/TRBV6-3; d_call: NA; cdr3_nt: TGTGCCAGCAGCCACCGGGACACGGCGGGCTCCTACGAGCAGTACTTC; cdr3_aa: CASSHRDTAGSYEQYF
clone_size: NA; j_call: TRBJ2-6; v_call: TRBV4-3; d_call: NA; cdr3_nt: TGCGCCAGCAGCCAGACCGGGACTGAACTCTCTGGGGCCAACGTCCTGACTTTC; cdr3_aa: CASSQTGTELSGANVLTF
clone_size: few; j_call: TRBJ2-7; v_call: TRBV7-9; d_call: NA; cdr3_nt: TGTGCCAGCAGCCCGATCGGGGCCAACGAGCAGTACTTC; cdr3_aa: CASSPIGANEQYF
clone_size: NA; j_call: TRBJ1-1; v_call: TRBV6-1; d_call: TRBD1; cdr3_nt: TGTGCCAGCAGTGAGACGACAGGGGAGAACACTGAAGCTTTCTTT; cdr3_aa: CASSETTGENTEAFF
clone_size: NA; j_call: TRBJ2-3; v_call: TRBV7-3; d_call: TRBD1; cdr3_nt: TGTGCCAGCAGCTTAACGACAGGGATCGGAGATACGCAGTATTTT; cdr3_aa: CASSLTTGIGDTQYF
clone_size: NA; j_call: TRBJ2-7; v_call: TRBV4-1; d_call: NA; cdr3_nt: TGCGCCAGCAGCCATGGCCGGGACGCTTACGAGCAGTACTTC; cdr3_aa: CASSHGRDAYEQYF
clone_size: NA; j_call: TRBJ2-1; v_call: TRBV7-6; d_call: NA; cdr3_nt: TGTGCCAGCAGCTTAGCGCCCAGCGGTCTTTACAATGAGCAGTTCTTC; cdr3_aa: CASSLAPSGLYNEQFF
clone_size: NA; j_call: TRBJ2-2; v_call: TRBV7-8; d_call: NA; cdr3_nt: TGTGCCAGCAGCTTAGCGCGAGGAAGGGAGCTGTTTTTT; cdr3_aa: CASSLARGRELFF
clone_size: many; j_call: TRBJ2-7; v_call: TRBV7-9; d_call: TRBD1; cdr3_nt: TGTGCCAGCAGTCAACCGGGACAGGGGTCCTACGAGCAGTACTTC; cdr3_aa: CASSQPGQGSYEQYF